Reported below is one T cell receptor beta chain. Its antigen is still unknown. A junction end diverges from the germline sequence, so it may reflect a read error. Hyperthyroidism patients were newly diagnosed, had disease duration under 2 months, and were aged 18 to 65 years. Based on clinical symptoms, serum thyroxine and TRAb, thyroid ultrasound and orbital computed tomography, diagnoses were reached. The sample originates from a study of T cells in Graves' hyperthyroidism and ophthalmopathy. Notes on the study in general: Ophthalmopathy and stable hyperthyroidism were separated by a 13 V-J model.

Amplification of TCR beta CDR3 regions was performed using RNA transcripts as template. HTBI primers were used for first-round RT-PCR of the TCR CDR3. TCRdb ran MiXCR on the multiplex PCR reads and lists one entry per CDR3 protein. The sample includes hundreds of thousands of distinct CDR3 sequences, 15% to 20% of them seen just once. From germline, CDR1 is SEHNR and CDR2 FQNEAQ (reference sequence). CDR3 length: 14 residues. The rearrangement joins TRBV7-9 to TRBJ2-5, with 7 nucleotides matching TRBD1. The sequencing sample was made of blood. This clonotype originated in a woman in her 30s with Graves' hyperthyroidism. The CDR3 sequence: CASSLSRGIETQCF. The CDR3, as DNA: TGTGCCAGCAGCTTGTCCAGGGGGATAGAGACCCAGTGCTTC.